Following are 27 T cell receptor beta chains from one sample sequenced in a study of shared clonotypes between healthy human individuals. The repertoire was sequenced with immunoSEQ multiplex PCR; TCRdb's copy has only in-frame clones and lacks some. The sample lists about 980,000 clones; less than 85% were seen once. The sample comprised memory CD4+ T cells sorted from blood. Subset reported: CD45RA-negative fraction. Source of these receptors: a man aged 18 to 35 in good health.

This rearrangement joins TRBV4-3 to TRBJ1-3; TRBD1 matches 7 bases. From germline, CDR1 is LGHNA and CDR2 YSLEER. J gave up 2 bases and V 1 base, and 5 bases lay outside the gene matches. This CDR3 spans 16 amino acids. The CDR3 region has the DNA TGCGCCAGCAGCCAAGGGTCAACAGGGGCTGGAAACACCATATATTTT. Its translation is CASSQGSTGAGNTIYF.

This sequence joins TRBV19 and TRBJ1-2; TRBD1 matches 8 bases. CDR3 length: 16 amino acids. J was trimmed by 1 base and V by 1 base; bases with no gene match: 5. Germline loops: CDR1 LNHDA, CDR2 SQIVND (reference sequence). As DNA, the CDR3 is TGTGCCAGTAGTATAGGTTGGACAGGGATTAACTATGGCTACACCTTC. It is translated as CASSIGWTGINYGYTF.

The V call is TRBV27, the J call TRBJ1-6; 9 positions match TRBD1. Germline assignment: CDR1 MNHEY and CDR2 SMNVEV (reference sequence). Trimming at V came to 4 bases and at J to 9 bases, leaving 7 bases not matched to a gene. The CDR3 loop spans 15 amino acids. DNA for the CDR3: TGTGCCAGCAGTTCGGGACAGGGAAGCGGTTCACCCCTCCACTTT. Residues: CASSSGQGSGSPLHF.

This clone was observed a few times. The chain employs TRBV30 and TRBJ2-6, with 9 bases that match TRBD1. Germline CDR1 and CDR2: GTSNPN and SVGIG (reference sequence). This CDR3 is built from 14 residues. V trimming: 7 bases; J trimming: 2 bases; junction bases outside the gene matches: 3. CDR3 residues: CAYTGGTGANVLTF. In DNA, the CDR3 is TGTGCCTACACAGGGGGCACTGGGGCCAACGTCCTGACTTTC.

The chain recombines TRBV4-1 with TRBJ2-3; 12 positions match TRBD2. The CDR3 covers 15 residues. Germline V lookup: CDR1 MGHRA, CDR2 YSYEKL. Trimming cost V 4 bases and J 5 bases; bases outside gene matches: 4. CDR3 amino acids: CASSLTSGGGDTQYF. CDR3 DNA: TGCGCCAGCAGCCTGACTAGCGGGGGAGGAGATACGCAGTATTTT.

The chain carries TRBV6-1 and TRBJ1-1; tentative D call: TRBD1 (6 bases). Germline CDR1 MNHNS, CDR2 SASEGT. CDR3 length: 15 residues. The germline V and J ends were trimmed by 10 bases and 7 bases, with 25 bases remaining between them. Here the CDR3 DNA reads TGTGCCACCCGCACGGGGGCGGGTCAGAGTTATGAAGCTTTCTTT. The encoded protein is CATRTGAGQSYEAFF.

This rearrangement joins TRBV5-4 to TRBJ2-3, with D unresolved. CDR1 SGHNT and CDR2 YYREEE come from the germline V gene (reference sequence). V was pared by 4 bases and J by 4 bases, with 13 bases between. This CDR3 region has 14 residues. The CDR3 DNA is TGTGCCAGCAGCCCTGGGGTGTGGCCAGATACGCAGTATTTT. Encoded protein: CASSPGVWPDTQYF.

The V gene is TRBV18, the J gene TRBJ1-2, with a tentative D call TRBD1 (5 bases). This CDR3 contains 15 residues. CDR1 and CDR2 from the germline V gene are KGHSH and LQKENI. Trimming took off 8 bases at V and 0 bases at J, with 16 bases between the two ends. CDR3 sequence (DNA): TGTGCCAGCAAGAACGGGGCGCGGTCTAACTATGGCTACACCTTC. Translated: CASKNGARSNYGYTF. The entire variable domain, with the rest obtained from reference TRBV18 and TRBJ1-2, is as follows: NAGVMQNPRHLVRRRGQEARLRCSPMKGHSHVYWYRQLPEEGLKFMVYLQKENIIDESGMPKERFSAEFPKEGPSILRIQQVVRGDSAAYFCASKNGARSNYGYTFGSGTRLTVV.

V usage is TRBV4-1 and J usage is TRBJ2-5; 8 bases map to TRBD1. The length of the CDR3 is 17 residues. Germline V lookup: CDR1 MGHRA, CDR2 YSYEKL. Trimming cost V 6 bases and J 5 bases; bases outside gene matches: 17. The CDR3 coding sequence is TGCGCCAGCAGTCCGTCGTTCGGCAGGGGGCTCTCGGAGACCCAGTACTTC. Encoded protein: CASSPSFGRGLSETQYF.

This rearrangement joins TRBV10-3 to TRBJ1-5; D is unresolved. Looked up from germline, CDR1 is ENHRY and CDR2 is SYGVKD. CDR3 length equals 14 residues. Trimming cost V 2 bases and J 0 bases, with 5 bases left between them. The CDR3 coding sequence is TGTGCCATCAGTGAGCAGGCTAGCAATCAGCCCCAGCATTTT. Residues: CAISEQASNQPQHF.

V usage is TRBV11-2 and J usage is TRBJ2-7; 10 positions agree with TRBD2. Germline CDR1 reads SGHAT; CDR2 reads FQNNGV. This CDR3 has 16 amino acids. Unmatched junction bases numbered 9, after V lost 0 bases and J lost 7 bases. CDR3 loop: CASSLDQGTSAKEQYF. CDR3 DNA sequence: TGTGCCAGCAGCTTAGATCAAGGGACTAGCGCGAAAGAGCAGTACTTC.

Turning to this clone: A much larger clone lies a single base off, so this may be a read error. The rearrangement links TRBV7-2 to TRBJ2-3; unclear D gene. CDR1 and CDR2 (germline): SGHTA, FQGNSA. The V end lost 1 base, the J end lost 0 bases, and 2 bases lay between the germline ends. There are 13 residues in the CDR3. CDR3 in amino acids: CASSLDSTDTQYF. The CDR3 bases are TGTGCCAGCAGCTTAGACAGCACAGATACGCAGTATTTT.

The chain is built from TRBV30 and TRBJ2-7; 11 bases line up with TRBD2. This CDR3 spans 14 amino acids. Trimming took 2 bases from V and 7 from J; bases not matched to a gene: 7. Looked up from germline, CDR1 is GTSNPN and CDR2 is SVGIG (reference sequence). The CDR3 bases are TGTGCCTGGAGTTTGACTAGCGGGACCGGGGAGCAGTACTTC. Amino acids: CAWSLTSGTGEQYF.

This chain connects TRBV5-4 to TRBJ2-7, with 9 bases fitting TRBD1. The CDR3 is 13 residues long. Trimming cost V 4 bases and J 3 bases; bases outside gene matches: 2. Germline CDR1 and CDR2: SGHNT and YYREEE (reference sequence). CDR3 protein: CASSRDRVYEQYF. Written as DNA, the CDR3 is TGTGCCAGCAGCAGGGACAGGGTCTACGAGCAGTACTTC.

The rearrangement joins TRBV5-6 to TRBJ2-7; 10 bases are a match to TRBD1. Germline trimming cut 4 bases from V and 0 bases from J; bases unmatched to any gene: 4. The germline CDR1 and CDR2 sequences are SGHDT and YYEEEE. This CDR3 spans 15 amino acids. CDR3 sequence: CASSGDRGHSYEQYF. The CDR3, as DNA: TGTGCCAGCAGCGGTGACAGGGGGCACTCCTACGAGCAGTACTTC.

CDR3 nucleotide sequence: TGTGCCACCAAACAGCAAATGAACACTGAAGCTTTCTTT. Protein product: CATKQQMNTEAFF. The chain links TRBV5-6 to TRBJ1-1; unclear D gene. V lost 9 bases, J lost 0 bases, and 12 bases lay in between. The germline V gene encodes CDR1 SGHDT and CDR2 YYEEEE. This CDR3 is built from 13 residues.

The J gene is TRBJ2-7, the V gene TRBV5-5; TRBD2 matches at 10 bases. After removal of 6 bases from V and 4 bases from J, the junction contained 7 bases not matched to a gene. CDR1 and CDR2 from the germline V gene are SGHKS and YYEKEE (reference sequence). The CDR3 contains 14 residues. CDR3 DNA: TGTGCCAGCACCGACTCACTAGCGGGATACGAGCAGTACTTC. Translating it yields CASTDSLAGYEQYF.

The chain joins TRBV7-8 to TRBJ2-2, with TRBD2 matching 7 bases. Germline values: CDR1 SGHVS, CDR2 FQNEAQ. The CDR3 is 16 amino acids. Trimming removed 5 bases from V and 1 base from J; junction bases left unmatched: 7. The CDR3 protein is CASSPAASGNTGELFF. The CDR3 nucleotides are TGTGCCAGCAGCCCGGCGGCTAGCGGGAACACCGGGGAGCTGTTTTTT.

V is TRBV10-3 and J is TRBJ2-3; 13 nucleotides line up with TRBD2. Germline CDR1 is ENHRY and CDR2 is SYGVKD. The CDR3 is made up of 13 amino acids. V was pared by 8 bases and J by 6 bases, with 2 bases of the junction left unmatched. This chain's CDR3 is CAIGLAGVDTQYF. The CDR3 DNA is TGTGCCATCGGACTAGCGGGAGTTGATACGCAGTATTTT.

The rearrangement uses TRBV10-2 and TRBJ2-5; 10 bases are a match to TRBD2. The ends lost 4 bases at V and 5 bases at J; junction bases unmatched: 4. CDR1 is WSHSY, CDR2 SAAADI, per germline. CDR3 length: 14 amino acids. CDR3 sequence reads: CASSGGLAWETQYF. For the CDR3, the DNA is TGCGCCAGCAGTGGGGGACTAGCGTGGGAGACCCAGTACTTC.

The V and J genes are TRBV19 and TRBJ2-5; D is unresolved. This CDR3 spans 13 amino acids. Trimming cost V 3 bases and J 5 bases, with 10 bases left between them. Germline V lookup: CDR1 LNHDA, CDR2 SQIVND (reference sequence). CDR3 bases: TGTGCCAGTAGTATTGGGTGGGTTGAGACCCAGTACTTC. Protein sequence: CASSIGWVETQYF.

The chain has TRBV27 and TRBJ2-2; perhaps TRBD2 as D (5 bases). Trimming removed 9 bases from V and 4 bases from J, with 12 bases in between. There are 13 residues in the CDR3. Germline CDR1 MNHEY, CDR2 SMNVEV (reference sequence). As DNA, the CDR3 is TGTGCCAGTTCTAGGCGGGTCACCGGGGAGCTGTTTTTT. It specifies CASSRRVTGELFF.

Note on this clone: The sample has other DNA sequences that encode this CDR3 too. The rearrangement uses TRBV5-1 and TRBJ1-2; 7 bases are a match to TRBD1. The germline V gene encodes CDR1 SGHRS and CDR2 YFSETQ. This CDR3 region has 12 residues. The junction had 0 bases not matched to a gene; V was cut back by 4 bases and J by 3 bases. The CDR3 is CASSGTDYGYTF. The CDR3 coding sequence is TGCGCCAGCAGCGGGACAGACTATGGCTACACCTTC.

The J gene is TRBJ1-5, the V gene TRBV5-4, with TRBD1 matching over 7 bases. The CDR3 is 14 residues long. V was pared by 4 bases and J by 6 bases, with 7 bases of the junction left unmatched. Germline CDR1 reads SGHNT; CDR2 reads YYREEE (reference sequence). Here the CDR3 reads CASSRTGAGQPQHF. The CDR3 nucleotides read TGTGCCAGCAGCCGCACAGGGGCGGGTCAGCCCCAGCATTTT.

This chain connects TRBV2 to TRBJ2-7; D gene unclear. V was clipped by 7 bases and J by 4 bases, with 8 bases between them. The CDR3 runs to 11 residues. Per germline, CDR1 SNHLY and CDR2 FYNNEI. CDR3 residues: CASMNGYEQYF. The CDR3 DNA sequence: TGTGCCAGCATGAATGGTTACGAGCAGTACTTC.

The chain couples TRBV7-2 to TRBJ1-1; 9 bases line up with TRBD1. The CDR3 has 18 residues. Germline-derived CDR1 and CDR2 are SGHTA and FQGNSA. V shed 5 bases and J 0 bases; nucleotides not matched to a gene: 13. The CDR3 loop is CASSPSLDRGPMNTEAFF. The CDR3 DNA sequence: TGTGCCAGCAGCCCCAGCCTGGACAGGGGCCCCATGAACACTGAAGCTTTCTTT. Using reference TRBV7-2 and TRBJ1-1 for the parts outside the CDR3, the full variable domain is GAGVSQSPSNKVTEKGKDVELRCDPISGHTALYWYRQSLGQGLEFLIYFQGNSAPDKSGLPSDRFSAERTGGSVSTLTIQRTQQEDSAVYLCASSPSLDRGPMNTEAFFGQGTRLTVV.

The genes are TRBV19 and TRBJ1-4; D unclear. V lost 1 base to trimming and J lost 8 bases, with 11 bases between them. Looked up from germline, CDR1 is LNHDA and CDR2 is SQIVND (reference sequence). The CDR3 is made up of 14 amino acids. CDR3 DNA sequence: TGTGCCAGTAGTATAGGAAACTCCAAAGAAAAACTGTTTTTT. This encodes CASSIGNSKEKLFF. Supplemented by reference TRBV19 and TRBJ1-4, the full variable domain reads DGGITQSPKYLFRKEGQNVTLSCEQNLNHDAMYWYRQDPGQGLRLIYYSQIVNDFQKGDIAEGYSVSREKKESFPLTVTSAQKNPTAFYLCASSIGNSKEKLFFGSGTQLSVL.